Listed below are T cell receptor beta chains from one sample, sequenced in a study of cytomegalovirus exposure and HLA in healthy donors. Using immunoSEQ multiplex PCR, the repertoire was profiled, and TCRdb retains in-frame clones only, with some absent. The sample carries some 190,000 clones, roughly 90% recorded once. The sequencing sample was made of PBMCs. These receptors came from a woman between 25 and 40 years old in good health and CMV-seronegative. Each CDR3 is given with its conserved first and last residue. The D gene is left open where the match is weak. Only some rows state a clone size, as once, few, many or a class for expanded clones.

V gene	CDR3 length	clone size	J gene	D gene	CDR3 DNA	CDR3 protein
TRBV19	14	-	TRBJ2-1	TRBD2	TGTGCCAGTAGCCCAGCGGGAGACTACAATGAGCAGTTCTTC	CASSPAGDYNEQFF
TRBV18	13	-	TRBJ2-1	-	TGTGCCAGCTCACCGTACAGCATCAATGAGCAGTTCTTC	CASSPYSINEQFF
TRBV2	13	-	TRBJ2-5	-	TGTGCCAGCAAATTGACAGCCCAAGAGACCCAGTACTTC	CASKLTAQETQYF
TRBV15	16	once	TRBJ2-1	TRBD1	TGTGCCACCAGCACAACGACAGGGGGCTACGTCAATGAGCAGTTCTTC	CATSTTTGGYVNEQFF
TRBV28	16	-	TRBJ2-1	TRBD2	TGTGCCAGCAGTTCCCGGGTAGCGGGGGGGTGGGATGAGCAGTTCTTC	CASSSRVAGGWDEQFF
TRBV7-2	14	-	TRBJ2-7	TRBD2	TGTGCCAGCAGCCCCGGACTAGCGGGAGGCGAGCAGTACTTC	CASSPGLAGGEQYF
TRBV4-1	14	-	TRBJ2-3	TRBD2	TGCGCCAGCAGCCCTTTCAGCGGGAGTGACACGCAGTATTTT	CASSPFSGSDTQYF
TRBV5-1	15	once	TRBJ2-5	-	TGCGCCAGCAGCCCGAACGGGGGACCCCAAGAGACCCAGTACTTC	CASSPNGGPQETQYF
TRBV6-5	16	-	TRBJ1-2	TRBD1	TGTGCCAGCAGTTACCGAGGGACAGGAGTCAACTATGGCTACACCTTC	CASSYRGTGVNYGYTF
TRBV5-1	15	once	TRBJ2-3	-	TGCGCCAGCAGCCAATCCAGGGTACGAAAAGATACGCAGTATTTT	CASSQSRVRKDTQYF
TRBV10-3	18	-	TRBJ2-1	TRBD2	TGTGCCATCAGTGAGTCGATCATGGGGACTAGCATTTCCAATGAGCAGTTCTTC	CAISESIMGTSISNEQFF
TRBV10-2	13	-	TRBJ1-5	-	TGCGCCAGCAGTGGACAGGTCAATCAGCCCCAGCATTTT	CASSGQVNQPQHF
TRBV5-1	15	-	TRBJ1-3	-	TGCGCCAGCAGCTTGGGAGGAAGCTCTGGAAACACCATATATTTT	CASSLGGSSGNTIYF
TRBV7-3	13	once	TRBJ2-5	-	TGTGCCAGCAGCCAGACTAGCCAAGAGACCCAGTACTTC	CASSQTSQETQYF
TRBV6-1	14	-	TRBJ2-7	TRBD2	TGTGCCAGCAGACTAAGCGGGAGGTTGTACGAGCAGTACTTC	CASRLSGRLYEQYF
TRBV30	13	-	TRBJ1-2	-	TGTGCCTGGAACTCGGACGGGACTTATGGCTACACCTTC	CAWNSDGTYGYTF
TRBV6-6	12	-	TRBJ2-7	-	TGTGCCAGCAGTTACGGCAGAAGAGAGCAGTACTTC	CASSYGRREQYF
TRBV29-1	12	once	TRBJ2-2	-	TGCAGCGTTGTCCAGGAAGCCGGGGAGCTGTTTTTT	CSVVQEAGELFF
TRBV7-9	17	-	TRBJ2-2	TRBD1	TGTGCCAGCAGCTTCTACGGGACAGGGCCAACCACCGGGGAGCTGTTTTTT	CASSFYGTGPTTGELFF
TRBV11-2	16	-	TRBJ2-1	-	TGTGCCAGCAGCCCCGATTTTAAGGGGGAGAACAATGAGCAGTTCTTC	CASSPDFKGENNEQFF
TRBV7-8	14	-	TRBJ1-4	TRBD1	TGTGCCAGCAGCCAAGGACAGGGGGGGGGAAAACTGTTTTTT	CASSQGQGGGKLFF
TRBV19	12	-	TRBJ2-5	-	TGTGCCAGTAGTACCGGAGGGGAGACCCAGTACTTC	CASSTGGETQYF
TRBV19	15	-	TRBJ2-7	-	TGTGCCAGTAGTATAGTACTATTCGGACACTACGAGCAGTACTTC	CASSIVLFGHYEQYF
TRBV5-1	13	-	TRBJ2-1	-	TGCGCCAGCAGCTTAAGAGGGATTCGTGAGCAGTTCTTC	CASSLRGIREQFF
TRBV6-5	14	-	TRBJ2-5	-	TGTGCCAGCAGTTACTCGGGAGTCGGTGAGACCCAGTACTTC	CASSYSGVGETQYF
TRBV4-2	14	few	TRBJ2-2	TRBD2	TGTGCCAGCAGCCAAGGGCGGGGGACCGGGGAGCTGTTTTTT	CASSQGRGTGELFF
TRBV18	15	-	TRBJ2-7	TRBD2	TGTGCCAGCTCACCACCTAGCGGGAGGCTCTACGAGCAGTACTTC	CASSPPSGRLYEQYF
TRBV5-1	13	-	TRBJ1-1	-	TGCGCCAGCAGCTTTAGTGATGACACTGAAGCTTTCTTT	CASSFSDDTEAFF
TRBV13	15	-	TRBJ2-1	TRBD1	TGTGCCAGCAGCTTAAGGGACAGGGTGTACAATGAGCAGTTCTTC	CASSLRDRVYNEQFF
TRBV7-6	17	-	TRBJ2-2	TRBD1	TGTGCCAGCAGCCAACCGAGGACAGGTCATATCACCGGGGAGCTGTTTTTT	CASSQPRTGHITGELFF
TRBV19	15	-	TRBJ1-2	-	TGTGCCAGCGCGGGAAGGACCCGAGGAGACTATGGCTACACCTTC	CASAGRTRGDYGYTF
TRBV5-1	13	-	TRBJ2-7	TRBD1	TGCGCCAGCAGCTTGGAACAGGGGGTCGGGCAGTACTTC	CASSLEQGVGQYF
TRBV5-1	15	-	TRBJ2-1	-	TGCGCCAGCCGGAGGGCGGGGGCGAGCTACAATGAGCAGTTCTTC	CASRRAGASYNEQFF
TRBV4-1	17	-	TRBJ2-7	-	TGCGCCAGCAGCCAAGAATGGCGGGGCACCCACGCCTACGAGCAGTACTTC	CASSQEWRGTHAYEQYF
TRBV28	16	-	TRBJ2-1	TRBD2	TGTGCCAGCAGTCCCCAACTAGCGGGAGTTTCGGGTGAGCAGTTCTTC	CASSPQLAGVSGEQFF
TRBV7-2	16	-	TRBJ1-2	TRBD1	TGTGCCAGCAGCTTACTTAACAGGGGATCTAACTATGGCTACACCTTC	CASSLLNRGSNYGYTF
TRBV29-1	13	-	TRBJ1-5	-	TGCAGCGTCGCCGGGGGTGGCAATCAGCCCCAGCATTTT	CSVAGGGNQPQHF
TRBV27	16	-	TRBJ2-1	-	TGTGCCAGCAGTTTGGCCGGGTTCCTCTCCTACAATGAGCAGTTCTTC	CASSLAGFLSYNEQFF
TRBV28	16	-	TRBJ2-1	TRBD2	TGTGCCAGCAGTCCAATGAGCGGGAGGCCCTTTCAAGAGCAGTTCTTC	CASSPMSGRPFQEQFF
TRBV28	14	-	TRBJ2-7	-	TGTGCCAGCATTAAGCTACTCCCCTCCTACGAGCAGTACTTC	CASIKLLPSYEQYF
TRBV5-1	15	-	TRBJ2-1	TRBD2	TGCGCCAGCAGCTCGGGGAGGGTAGACTACAATGAGCAGTTCTTC	CASSSGRVDYNEQFF
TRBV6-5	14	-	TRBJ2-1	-	TGTGCCAGTCGTAAAGCGGGGACATACAATGAGCAGTTCTTC	CASRKAGTYNEQFF
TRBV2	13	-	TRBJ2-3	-	TGTGCCAGCACCGAAACTAGCACAGATACGCAGTATTTT	CASTETSTDTQYF
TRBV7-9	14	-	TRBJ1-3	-	TGTGCCAGCAGCTTAGGTTCTTCTGGAAACACCATATATTTT	CASSLGSSGNTIYF
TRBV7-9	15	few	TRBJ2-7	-	TGTGCCAGCAGCCAATGGGACATGCTCCCCTACGAGCAGTACTTC	CASSQWDMLPYEQYF
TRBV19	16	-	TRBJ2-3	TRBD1	TGTGCCAGTAGTACCGACAGGGGCCGTAGCACAGATACGCAGTATTTT	CASSTDRGRSTDTQYF
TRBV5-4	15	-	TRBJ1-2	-	TGTGCCAGCAGCGAACCCCCGGGGGGATCTAAAGGCTACACCTTC	CASSEPPGGSKGYTF
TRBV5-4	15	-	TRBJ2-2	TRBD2	TGTGCCAGCAGTAATAGCGGGGGGGCTATCGGGGAGCTGTTTTTT	CASSNSGGAIGELFF
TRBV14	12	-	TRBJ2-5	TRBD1	TGTGCCAGCAGCCCGGCGACAGGGAGCCAGTACTTC	CASSPATGSQYF
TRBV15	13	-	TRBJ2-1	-	TGTGCCACCAGCAGCTTACTAGCCCCTGAGCAGTTCTTC	CATSSLLAPEQFF
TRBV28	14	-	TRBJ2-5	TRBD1	TGTGCCAGCAGTCCCCGGGACAGGGAGGAGACCCAGTACTTC	CASSPRDREETQYF